The 17 T cell receptor beta chains below were found in one sample sequenced in a study of glioma-infiltrating T cells after dendritic cell vaccination (dated by TCRdb to 2016 to 2017). The receptor library was made with the immunoSEQ multiplex PCR assay. TCRdb's version of the immuneACCESS table is confined to in-frame rearrangements and falls short of the full clone set. An unresolved V gene accounts for under half of the shortfall where checked; the remainder is of unknown origin. The sample has roughly 100,000 clones on record, roughly four fifths of them singletons. The ten largest make up more than 10% of the sample. The sequences come from blood, collected before dendritic cell vaccination. All receptors come from a human donor with glioblastoma.

The chain recombines TRBV4-2 with TRBJ1-4, with 11 positions matching TRBD1. Germline CDR1 is LGHNA and CDR2 is YNFKEQ. There are 14 residues in the CDR3. J gave up 12 bases and V 6 bases, and 9 bases lay outside the gene matches. DNA for the CDR3: TGTGCCAGCAGAGGGACAGGGGGGAAAATGGAACTGTTTTTT. Its translation is CASRGTGGKMELFF.

V and J are TRBV30 and TRBJ2-2; 7 bases match TRBD1. Germline V CDR1 and CDR2: GTSNPN, SVGIG (reference sequence). The CDR3 is 15 residues long. V lost 3 bases, J lost 8 bases, and 12 bases stayed unmatched. The CDR3 DNA sequence: TGTGCCTGGAGCCCAGGGTCCCAGGACAGGGGGGAGCTGTTTTTT. As protein: CAWSPGSQDRGELFF. The complete variable domain, with remaining parts taken from reference TRBV30 and TRBJ2-2, reads SQTIHQWPATLVQPVGSPLSLECTVEGTSNPNLYWYRQAAGRGLQLLFYSVGIGQISSEVPQNLSASRPQDRQFILSSKKLLLSDSGFYLCAWSPGSQDRGELFFGEGSRLTVL.

This clone was seen only once. The chain joins TRBV5-1 to TRBJ2-1; D is unresolved. CDR3 length: 17 amino acids. The germline V gene encodes CDR1 SGHRS and CDR2 YFSETQ. Trimming took 3 bases from V and 0 from J, leaving 16 bases between them. The CDR3, as DNA: TGCGCCAGCAGCTCCGATTTTGCTCTTAGCTCCTACAATGAGCAGTTCTTC. Its protein product is CASSSDFALSSYNEQFF.

J is TRBJ1-2 and V is TRBV11-2; D possibly corresponds to TRBD1 (6 bases). This CDR3 region has 14 residues. Germline V gene sequence: CDR1 SGHAT, CDR2 FQNNGV. V gave up 5 bases and J gave up 8 bases, with 18 bases separating them. DNA for the CDR3: TGTGCCAGCAGCCCGAACAGGGCTGGGTTAGGCTACACCTTC. As protein: CASSPNRAGLGYTF.

The V and J genes are TRBV5-1 and TRBJ2-5; maybe TRBD1 (5 bases). CDR1 is SGHRS, CDR2 YFSETQ, per germline. V dropped 0 bases and J dropped 3 bases, with 15 bases sitting between them. The CDR3 has 16 amino acids. The CDR3 sequence is CASSLVRAVWEETQYF. The CDR3 coding sequence is TGCGCCAGCAGCTTGGTCAGGGCCGTGTGGGAAGAGACCCAGTACTTC.

The V gene is TRBV7-8, the J gene TRBJ1-2; D ambiguous. V was trimmed by 3 bases and J by 2 bases, leaving 10 bases between them. The CDR3 has 14 amino acids. Germline V CDR1 and CDR2: SGHVS, FQNEAQ. The DNA for the CDR3 is TGTGCCAGCAGCTTCAGCGGACGGAACTATGGCTACACCTTC. It encodes CASSFSGRNYGYTF.

V gene TRBV7-6 combines with J gene TRBJ1-4; 8 bases are a match to TRBD1. The ends lost 4 bases at V and 8 bases at J; junction bases unmatched: 6. This CDR3 comprises 14 residues. Germline V CDR1 and CDR2: SGHVS, FNYEAQ. The CDR3 DNA sequence: TGTGCCAGCAGCTCCGGACAGGGAAGCGAAAAACTGTTTTTT. Its translation: CASSSGQGSEKLFF.

Remarks on this clone: Other DNA variants within this sample encode the same CDR3. The chain links TRBV7-7 to TRBJ1-1; no reliable D call. Germline CDR1 is SSHAT and CDR2 is FNYEAQ (reference sequence). The CDR3 spans 13 residues. Trimming left V 0 bases short and J 8 bases short, with 10 bases between. CDR3 protein: CASSLALGEEAFF. CDR3 DNA sequence: TGTGCCAGCAGCTTAGCGCTTGGGGAGGAAGCTTTCTTT.

This clone was counted once. V and J are TRBV4-1 and TRBJ1-5, with D perhaps TRBD1 (5 bases). This CDR3 has 13 residues. Germline-derived CDR1 and CDR2 are MGHRA and YSYEKL. Trimming stripped 3 bases from V and 3 bases from J, with 6 bases between. As DNA, the CDR3 is TGCGCCAGCAGCCAGGGGCCCAATCAGCCCCAGCATTTT. Translating gives CASSQGPNQPQHF.

V and J are TRBV30 and TRBJ2-7; 7 bases agree with TRBD1. Germline CDR1 is GTSNPN and CDR2 is SVGIG (reference sequence). The CDR3 covers 13 residues. The V and J ends lost 5 bases and 4 bases, in that order; junction bases with no gene match: 8. CDR3 DNA: TGTGCCTGGGGAGGAAACAGGGGATACGAGCAGTACTTC. Amino acid sequence: CAWGGNRGYEQYF.

The chain combines TRBV9 with TRBJ1-2; the match to TRBD1 covers 8 bases. In germline, CDR1 is SGDLS, CDR2 YYNGEE. Unmatched junction bases numbered 5, after V lost 3 bases and J lost 1 base. The CDR3 sequence is 15 residues long. The CDR3 DNA reads TGTGCCAGCAGCGCGACAGGGGCGAATAACTATGGCTACACCTTC. Translating it yields CASSATGANNYGYTF.

The rearrangement uses TRBV2 and TRBJ1-5; 7 positions agree with TRBD1. CDR3 size: 15 residues. Germline CDR1 is SNHLY and CDR2 is FYNNEI. V dropped 6 bases and J dropped 0; count of bases not matched to a gene: 5. CDR3 region: CASRDGQASNQPQHF. CDR3 coding DNA: TGTGCCAGCAGGGACGGACAGGCTAGCAATCAGCCCCAGCATTTT.

The gene calls are TRBV7-2 and TRBJ2-5, with D possibly TRBD2 on 6 matching bases. CDR3 size: 16 residues. Looked up from germline, CDR1 is SGHTA and CDR2 is FQGNSA. The V end was cut by 6 bases, the J end by 5 bases, with 22 bases between. CDR3 region: CASSLKSGRGWETQYF. CDR3 sequence (DNA): TGTGCCAGCAGTTTAAAAAGCGGCCGGGGGTGGGAGACCCAGTACTTC.

This clone was counted once. CDR3 sequence: CASSLQLQGAEAFF. CDR3 coding DNA: TGTGCCAGCAGTTTACAGCTACAGGGCGCTGAAGCTTTCTTT. V and J are TRBV5-6 and TRBJ1-1, with TRBD1 as a possible D gene (6 bases). CDR1 and CDR2 from the germline V gene are SGHDT and YYEEEE. Between the trimmed V and J ends, which lost 5 bases and 6 bases, there was a span of 17 bases. The CDR3 has 14 amino acids.

J is TRBJ1-1 and V is TRBV6-1; no definite D call. CDR1 MNHNS and CDR2 SASEGT come from the germline V gene. Trimming pared 5 bases from V and 1 base from J, leaving 11 bases between. There are 14 residues in the CDR3. Here the CDR3 reads CASSYGERNTEAFF. DNA of the CDR3: TGTGCCAGCAGTTATGGGGAGAGGAACACTGAAGCTTTCTTT.

This sequence joins TRBV6-1 and TRBJ1-5; D perhaps matches TRBD1 (6 bases). The CDR3 length is 13 residues. Germline CDR1 is MNHNS and CDR2 is SASEGT. Trimming removed 10 bases from V and 2 bases from J, with 12 bases in between. The CDR3 bases are TGTGCCACCGGACGACAGGGCAATCAGCCCCAGCATTTT. Its translation: CATGRQGNQPQHF.

The V and J genes are TRBV7-3 and TRBJ2-1; TRBD2 is a possible D gene (5 bases). Trimming stripped 4 bases from V and 0 bases from J, with 10 bases between. The CDR3 covers 15 residues. Germline lookup yields CDR1 SGHTA and CDR2 FQGTGA. CDR3 region: CASSSGLSSYNEQFF. The CDR3 nucleotides are TGTGCCAGCAGCTCAGGACTTAGCTCCTACAATGAGCAGTTCTTC.